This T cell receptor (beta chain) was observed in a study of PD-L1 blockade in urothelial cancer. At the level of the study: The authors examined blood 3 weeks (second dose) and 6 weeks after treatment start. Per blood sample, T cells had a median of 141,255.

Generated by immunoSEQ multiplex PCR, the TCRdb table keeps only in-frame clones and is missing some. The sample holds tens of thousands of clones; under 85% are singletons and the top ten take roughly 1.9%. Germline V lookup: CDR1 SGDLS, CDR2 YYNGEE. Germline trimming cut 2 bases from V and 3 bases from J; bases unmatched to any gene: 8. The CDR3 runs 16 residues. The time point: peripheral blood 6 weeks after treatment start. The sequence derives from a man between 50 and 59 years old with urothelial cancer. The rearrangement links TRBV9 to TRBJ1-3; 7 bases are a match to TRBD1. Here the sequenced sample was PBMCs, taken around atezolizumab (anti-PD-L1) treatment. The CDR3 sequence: CASSVEGALFGNTIYF. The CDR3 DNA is TGTGCCAGCAGCGTTGAGGGGGCCTTGTTTGGAAACACCATATATTTT.